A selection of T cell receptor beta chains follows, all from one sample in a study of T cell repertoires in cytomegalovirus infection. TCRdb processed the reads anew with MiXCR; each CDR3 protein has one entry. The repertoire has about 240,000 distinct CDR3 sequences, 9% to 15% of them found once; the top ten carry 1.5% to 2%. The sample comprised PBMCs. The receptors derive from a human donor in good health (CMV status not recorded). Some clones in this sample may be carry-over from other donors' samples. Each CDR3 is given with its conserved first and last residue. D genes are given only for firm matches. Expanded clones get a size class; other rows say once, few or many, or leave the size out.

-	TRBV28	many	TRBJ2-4	CASSPPGGTDIQYF	TGTGCCAGCAGCCCTCCCGGGGGTACGGACATTCAGTACTTC
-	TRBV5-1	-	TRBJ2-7	CASSLAPDGSYEQYF	TGCGCCAGCAGCTTGGCTCCTGACGGGTCCTACGAGCAGTACTTC
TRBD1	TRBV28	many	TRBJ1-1	CASSKQGVVGSTEAFF	TGTGCCAGCAGTAAACAGGGGGTGGTAGGCAGCACTGAAGCTTTCTTT
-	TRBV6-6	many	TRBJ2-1	CASSYRDRLNEQFF	TGTGCCAGCAGTTACCGCGACAGGCTGAATGAGCAGTTCTTC
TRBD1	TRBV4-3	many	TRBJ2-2	CASSQGRQGNTGELFF	TGCGCCAGCAGCCAGGGAAGACAGGGGAACACCGGGGAGCTGTTTTTT
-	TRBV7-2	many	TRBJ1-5	CASSLAGRGDQPQHF	TGTGCCAGCAGCTTAGCAGGGCGCGGGGATCAGCCCCAGCATTTT
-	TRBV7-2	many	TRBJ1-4	CASSLGGVRGGEKLFF	TGTGCCAGCAGCTTGGGGGGGGTTAGGGGCGGGGAAAAACTGTTTTTT
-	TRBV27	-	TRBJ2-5	CASSSGPFKETQYF	TGTGCCAGCAGCTCGGGACCGTTCAAAGAGACCCAGTACTTC
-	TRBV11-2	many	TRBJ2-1	CASSPTSGLLYNEQFF	TGTGCCAGCAGCCCAACATCGGGACTTCTTTACAATGAGCAGTTCTTC
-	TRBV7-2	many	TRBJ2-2	CASSLKVDGGELFF	TGTGCCAGCAGCTTAAAGGTCGACGGCGGGGAGCTGTTTTTT
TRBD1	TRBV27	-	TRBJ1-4	CASSPGTGAEKLFF	TGTGCCAGCAGTCCGGGGACAGGGGCCGAAAAACTGTTTTTT
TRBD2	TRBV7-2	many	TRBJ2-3	CASRGGGGGDTQYF	TGTGCCAGCAGAGGCGGCGGGGGGGGAGATACGCAGTATTTT
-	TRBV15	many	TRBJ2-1	CATSRDQDPSYNEQFF	TGTGCCACCAGCAGAGATCAGGACCCCTCCTACAATGAGCAGTTCTTC
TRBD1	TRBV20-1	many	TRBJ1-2	CSATGEGQGAYGYTF	TGCAGTGCTACCGGTGAAGGACAGGGGGCTTATGGCTACACCTTC
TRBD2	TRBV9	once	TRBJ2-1	CASSVRLAGNEQFF	TGTGCCAGCAGCGTGAGACTAGCGGGTAATGAGCAGTTCTTC
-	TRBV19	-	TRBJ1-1	CASSIAGASNTEAFF	TGTGCCAGTAGTATAGCAGGGGCTTCGAACACTGAAGCTTTCTTT
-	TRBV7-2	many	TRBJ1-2	CASSLGQIANYGYTF	TGTGCCAGCAGCTTGGGGCAGATAGCTAACTATGGCTACACCTTC
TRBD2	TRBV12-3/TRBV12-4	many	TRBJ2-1	CASSLGGGVVSEQFF	TGTGCCAGCAGTTTAGGCGGGGGGGTTGTTAGTGAGCAGTTCTTC
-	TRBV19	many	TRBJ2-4	CASSNRVRGDIQYF	TGTGCCAGTAGTAACAGGGTCAGGGGGGACATTCAGTACTTC
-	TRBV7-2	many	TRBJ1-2	CASSLSWASYGYTF	TGTGCCAGCAGCTTATCCTGGGCTAGCTATGGCTACACCTTC
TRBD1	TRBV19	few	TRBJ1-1	CASQRDRGRRTEAFF	TGTGCCAGTCAGCGGGACAGGGGGCGAAGGACTGAAGCTTTCTTT
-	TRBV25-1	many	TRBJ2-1	CASSPGLPRDNEQFF	TGTGCCAGCAGTCCGGGACTCCCGAGGGACAATGAGCAGTTCTTC
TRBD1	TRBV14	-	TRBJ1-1	CASSQTGEGLNTEAFF	TGTGCCAGCAGCCAAACAGGGGAAGGGTTGAACACTGAAGCTTTCTTT
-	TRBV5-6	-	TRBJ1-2	CASSSPDRRYGYTF	TGTGCCAGCAGCTCCCCTGACAGGCGCTATGGCTACACCTTC
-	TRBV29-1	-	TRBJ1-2	CSVEDRQGNYGYTF	TGCAGCGTTGAAGATCGGCAGGGGAACTATGGCTACACCTTC
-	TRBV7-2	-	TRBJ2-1	CASSLVSQGNEQFF	TGTGCCAGCAGCTTAGTTTCACAGGGAAATGAGCAGTTCTTC
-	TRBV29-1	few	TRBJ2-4	CSLGWRCIIQYF	TGCAGCCTTGGCTGGCGGTGTATCATTCAGTACTTC
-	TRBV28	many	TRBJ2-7	CASSLVDARDEQYF	TGTGCCAGCAGTTTGGTTGACGCCAGGGACGAGCAGTACTTC
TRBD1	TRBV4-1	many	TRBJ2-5	CASSQGGTGELQETQYF	TGCGCCAGCAGCCAAGGGGGGACAGGGGAGTTGCAAGAGACCCAGTACTTC
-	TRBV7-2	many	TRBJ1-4	CASSPPGREREKLFF	TGTGCCAGCAGCCCCCCGGGCAGGGAACGTGAAAAACTGTTTTTT
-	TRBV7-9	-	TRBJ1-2	CASSLPTGTHGYTF	TGTGCCAGCAGCTTACCTACAGGGACCCATGGCTACACCTTC
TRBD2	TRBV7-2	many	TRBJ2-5	CASSLNSGGGETQYF	TGTGCCAGCAGCTTAAATAGCGGGGGTGGAGAGACCCAGTACTTC
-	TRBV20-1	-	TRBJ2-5	CSARGVDETQYF	TGCAGTGCTAGAGGGGTGGACGAGACCCAGTACTTC
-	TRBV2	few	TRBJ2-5	CASSWLKEGTQYF	TGTGCCAGCAGTTGGCTTAAGGAAGGGACCCAGTACTTC
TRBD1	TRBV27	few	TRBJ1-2	CASRGTGGTNYGYTF	TGTGCCAGCAGAGGGACAGGTGGGACTAACTATGGCTACACCTTC
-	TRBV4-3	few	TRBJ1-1	CASSQVAMGSTEAFF	TGCGCCAGCAGCCAAGTGGCAATGGGGAGCACTGAAGCTTTCTTT
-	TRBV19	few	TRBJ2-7	CASSQSATLGEQYF	TGTGCCAGTAGCCAGTCGGCAACCCTTGGGGAGCAGTACTTC
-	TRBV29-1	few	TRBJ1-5	CSAAGGTSEPQHF	TGCAGCGCCGCGGGGGGCACCAGCGAACCCCAGCATTTT
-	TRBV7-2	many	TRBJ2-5	CASSIGGTQYF	TGTGCCAGCAGCATCGGGGGGACCCAGTACTTC
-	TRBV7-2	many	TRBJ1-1	CASSNTRTRTEAFF	TGTGCCAGCAGCAACACCCGGACCCGAACTGAAGCTTTCTTT
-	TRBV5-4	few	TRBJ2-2	CASSLGGSPGELFF	TGTGCCAGCAGCCTGGGGGGCTCCCCCGGGGAGCTGTTTTTT
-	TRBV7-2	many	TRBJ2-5	CASSLAIEETQYF	TGTGCCAGCAGCTTAGCAATAGAGGAGACCCAGTACTTC
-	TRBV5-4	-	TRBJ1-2	CASSPGKGDYGYTF	TGTGCCAGCAGCCCCGGAAAGGGCGACTATGGCTACACCTTC
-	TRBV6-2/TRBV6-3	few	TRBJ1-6	CASSYAPGYNSPLHF	TGTGCCAGCAGTTACGCACCCGGCTATAATTCACCCCTCCACTTT
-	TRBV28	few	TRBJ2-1	CASSQTLGEQFF	TGTGCCAGCAGTCAAACGTTAGGGGAGCAGTTCTTC
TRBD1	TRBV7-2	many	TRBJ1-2	CASSTDRGAGGYTF	TGTGCCAGCAGCACGGACAGGGGGGCAGGTGGCTACACCTTC
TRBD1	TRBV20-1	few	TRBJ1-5	CSASPGQGSNQPQHF	TGCAGTGCTTCACCGGGACAGGGAAGCAATCAGCCCCAGCATTTT
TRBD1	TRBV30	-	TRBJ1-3	CAWSSGTGGNTIYF	TGTGCCTGGAGTTCCGGGACAGGAGGAAACACCATATATTTT
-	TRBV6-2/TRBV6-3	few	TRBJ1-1	CASSRSRAGVTNTEAFF	TGTGCCAGCTCTCGGTCTCGGGCAGGTGTCACGAACACTGAAGCTTTCTTT
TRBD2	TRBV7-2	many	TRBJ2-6	CASNPSGRGGANVLTF	TGTGCCAGCAACCCTAGCGGGAGGGGAGGGGCCAACGTCCTGACTTTC
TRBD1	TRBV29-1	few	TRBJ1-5	CSVLTGGGQPQHF	TGCAGCGTGCTCACAGGGGGAGGACAGCCCCAGCATTTT
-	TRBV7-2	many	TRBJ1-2	CASSLESAGRGGYTF	TGTGCCAGCAGCTTAGAATCTGCGGGGCGAGGAGGCTACACCTTC
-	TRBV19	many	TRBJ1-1	CASSLRGLMNTEAFF	TGTGCCAGTAGTCTCAGGGGCCTTATGAACACTGAAGCTTTCTTT
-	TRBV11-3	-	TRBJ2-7	CASRNDRSSYEQYF	TGTGCCAGCAGGAATGACAGGAGCTCCTACGAGCAGTACTTC
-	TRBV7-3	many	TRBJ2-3	CASSLGRGTPDTQYF	TGTGCCAGCAGCTTGGGCCGTGGGACCCCAGATACGCAGTATTTT
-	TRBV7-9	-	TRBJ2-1	CASSLMSGAYNEQFF	TGTGCCAGCAGCTTAATGTCGGGGGCCTACAATGAGCAGTTCTTC
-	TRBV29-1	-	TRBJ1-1	CSVRQARTEAFF	TGCAGCGTGCGACAGGCCCGGACTGAAGCTTTCTTT
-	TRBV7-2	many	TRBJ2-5	CASSLPPVETQYF	TGTGCCAGCAGCCTCCCCCCCGTGGAGACCCAGTACTTC
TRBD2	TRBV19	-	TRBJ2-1	CASSTRTGGDEQFF	TGTGCCAGTAGTACCCGGACTGGGGGGGATGAGCAGTTCTTC
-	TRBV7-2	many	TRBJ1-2	CASSLEAQLGNDGYTF	TGTGCCAGCAGCTTAGAGGCACAGTTGGGTAACGATGGCTACACCTTC